Presented here are 25 T cell receptor beta chains from one specimen sequenced in a study of blood T cells in healthy people across ages. Alongside a J-beta primer mix, a sample-barcoded 5' primer served in a second PCR lasting about 6 to 11 cycles. A single record per CDR3 protein comes from TCRdb applying MiXCR to the 5' RACE reads. The sample contains over 1,500,000 distinct CDR3 sequences, around 42% of which appear only once. Sequenced input: blood. These receptors all stem from a human donor in good health.

This chain links TRBV7-9 with TRBJ1-5; the D gene is possibly TRBD1 (5 bases). There are 17 residues in the CDR3. Trimming cost V 1 base and J 4 bases, with 17 bases left between them. Germline CDR1 SEHNR, CDR2 FQNEAQ (reference sequence). DNA for the CDR3: TGTGCCAGCAGCTTAGAGGGAGGGGCAGGGCCTAATCAGCCCCAGCATTTT. The encoded protein is CASSLEGGAGPNQPQHF.

This chain links TRBV5-1 with TRBJ1-1, with 7 positions matching TRBD1. The ends lost 4 bases at V and 7 bases at J; junction bases unmatched: 7. The CDR3 extends over 13 amino acids. CDR1 and CDR2 from the germline V gene are SGHRS and YFSETQ. DNA of the CDR3: TGCGCCAGCAGCCACGGGACAGAATTTGAAGCTTTCTTT. Translation gives CASSHGTEFEAFF.

This rearrangement joins TRBV6-1 to TRBJ2-3; D not certain. V lost 7 bases and J lost 0, with 8 bases in between. The germline V gene encodes CDR1 MNHNS and CDR2 SASEGT. This CDR3 spans 13 amino acids. The CDR3 DNA follows: TGTGCCAGCAAGAAGACGAGCACAGATACGCAGTATTTT. This sequence encodes CASKKTSTDTQYF.

The rearrangement uses TRBV10-3 and TRBJ2-1; no firm D call. The CDR3 covers 12 residues. Germline CDR1 reads ENHRY; CDR2 reads SYGVKD. V was clipped by 5 bases and J by 5 bases, with 7 bases between them. The CDR3 spells CAISFSHNEQFF. In DNA form, the CDR3 reads TGTGCCATCAGTTTTAGTCACAATGAGCAGTTCTTC.

The chain is built from TRBV12-3 or TRBV12-4 and TRBJ1-5, with D possibly matching TRBD1 (5 bases). The CDR3 runs 14 residues. The V gene lost 7 bases and the J gene lost 3 bases, with 13 bases spanning the gap. The CDR3 DNA follows: TGTGCCAGCACCAAAGGGACCTCCAATCAGCCCCAGCATTTT. It yields the protein CASTKGTSNQPQHF.

A few counts support this clonotype. This chain links TRBV29-1 with TRBJ1-1; maybe TRBD1 (5 bases). The ends were cut back, 7 bases at V and 5 bases at J, with 11 bases in the middle. Per germline, CDR1 SQVTM and CDR2 ANQGSEA. The CDR3 spans 11 residues. The CDR3 DNA reads TGCAGCGGTGGGACTTGGACTGAAGCTTTCTTT. This translates into CSGGTWTEAFF.

The V gene is TRBV27, the J gene TRBJ2-3, with 7 positions matching TRBD1. Per germline, CDR1 MNHEY and CDR2 SMNVEV (reference sequence). This CDR3 contains 15 residues. The trim removed 5 bases at V and 2 bases at J, leaving 7 bases unmatched. Here the CDR3 reads CASSRTGTNTDTQYF. CDR3 DNA sequence: TGTGCCAGCAGTCGGACAGGAACTAACACAGATACGCAGTATTTT.

The chain employs TRBV7-2 and TRBJ2-1, with 9 nucleotides matching TRBD2. The CDR3 is made up of 16 amino acids. The germline V gene encodes CDR1 SGHTA and CDR2 FQGNSA. V trimming: 5 bases; J trimming: 7 bases; junction bases outside the gene matches: 12. The CDR3, as DNA: TGTGCCAGCAGCCGGAATTGGCGGGGGGGCCGGAATGAGCAGTTCTTC. It specifies CASSRNWRGGRNEQFF.

In this sample, this clonotype turned up a few times. The J gene is TRBJ2-5, the V gene TRBV7-8; D gene ambiguous. The CDR3 is 13 amino acids. The V end was cut by 5 bases, the J end by 3 bases, with 10 bases between. Germline V lookup: CDR1 SGHVS, CDR2 FQNEAQ. For the CDR3, the DNA is TGTGCCAGCAGCCATTCGTCGGAAGAGACCCAGTACTTC. Translation gives CASSHSSEETQYF.

The J gene is TRBJ2-7, the V gene TRBV12-3 or TRBV12-4; D is possibly TRBD2 (6 bases). The CDR3 is 14 amino acids. V lost 3 bases and J lost 10, with 19 bases in between. CDR3 loop: CASSFGLAKEAQYF. CDR3 in DNA: TGTGCCAGCAGTTTCGGGCTAGCGAAAGAGGCCCAGTACTTC.

This rearrangement joins TRBV6-1 to TRBJ1-2; 8 bases are shared with TRBD1. This CDR3 spans 14 amino acids. Per germline, CDR1 MNHNS and CDR2 SASEGT. J gave up 8 bases and V 4 bases, and 9 bases lay outside the gene matches. The CDR3 nucleotides are TGTGCCAGCAGTGTACTTCAGGGGGCTGGCGGCTACACCTTC. Protein product: CASSVLQGAGGYTF.

The chain carries TRBV6-6 and TRBJ2-6; no reliable D call. Germline CDR1 is MNHNY and CDR2 is SVGAGI (reference sequence). The CDR3 sequence is 16 residues long. Trimming cost V 6 bases and J 0 bases, with 12 bases left between them. As DNA, the CDR3 is TGTGCCAGCAGGCTAGGGTTTTCCTCTGGGGCCAACGTCCTGACTTTC. It yields the protein CASRLGFSSGANVLTF.

In regard to this clonotype: Germline and junction disagree at one end, which may indicate a read error. CDR3 loop: CASSLGGTGGLVEQYF. The CDR3 bases are TGCGCCAGCAGCTTGGGGGGGACAGGGGGTTTAGTAGAGCAGTACTTC. The V gene is TRBV11-2, the J gene TRBJ2-5, with 11 bases identical to TRBD1. Germline CDR1 and CDR2: SGHAT and FQNNGV. This CDR3 is built from 16 residues.

This clonotype was seen a handful of times. J is TRBJ1-2 and V is TRBV7-3; tentatively, D is TRBD1 (5 bases). Germline loops: CDR1 SGHTA, CDR2 FQGTGA. There are 13 residues in the CDR3. Deletions cut 1 base from V and 8 bases from J, with 11 bases between. CDR3 coding DNA: TGTGCCAGCAGCTTAAGGCGGGGGTTGGGCTACACCTTC. Translated: CASSLRRGLGYTF.

The chain uses TRBV7-2 and TRBJ1-6, with D unclear. V lost 2 bases to trimming and J lost 7 bases, with 6 bases between them. The CDR3 length is 13 residues. CDR1 and CDR2 (germline): SGHTA, FQGNSA. The CDR3 sequence: CASSLYINSPLHF. DNA of the CDR3: TGTGCCAGCAGCTTATACATAAATTCACCCCTCCACTTT.

This clonotype was observed a handful of times. The chain carries TRBV29-1 and TRBJ1-2; D uncertain. The CDR3 sequence is 11 residues long. Trimming took 4 bases from V and 8 from J, leaving 11 bases between them. Germline assignment: CDR1 SQVTM and CDR2 ANQGSEA. CDR3 sequence (DNA): TGCAGCGTTGTATCGGGAAAGGGCTACACCTTC. Its protein is CSVVSGKGYTF.

V and J are TRBV7-3 and TRBJ1-1; D is unresolved. The germline V gene encodes CDR1 SGHTA and CDR2 FQGTGA. V was trimmed by 3 bases and J by 3 bases, leaving 8 bases between them. The CDR3 spans 13 residues. For the CDR3, the DNA is TGTGCCAGCAGCTTTAGCACGGACACTGAAGCTTTCTTT. This encodes CASSFSTDTEAFF.

This clonotype was detected only a few times. The rearrangement links TRBV29-1 to TRBJ1-1; maybe TRBD1 (5 bases). Between the trimmed V and J ends, which lost 4 bases and 1 base, there was a span of 10 bases. Germline lookup yields CDR1 SQVTM and CDR2 ANQGSEA. The CDR3 loop spans 13 amino acids. The CDR3 DNA sequence: TGCAGCGTTGTAGGGGCTCGGAACACTGAAGCTTTCTTT. As protein: CSVVGARNTEAFF. The full variable domain, completed using reference TRBV29-1 and TRBJ1-1, is SAVISQKPSRDICQRGTSLTIQCQVDSQVTMMFWYRQQPGQSLTLIATANQGSEATYESGFVIDKFPISRPNLTFSTLTVSNMSPEDSSIYLCSVVGARNTEAFFGQGTRLTVV.

This clonotype was detected only a few times. This chain connects TRBV4-3 to TRBJ2-3, with 7 bases matching TRBD1. Germline trimming cut 4 bases from V and 5 bases from J; bases unmatched to any gene: 9. Germline values: CDR1 LGHNA, CDR2 YSLEER. The CDR3 totals 15 residues. CDR3 DNA: TGCGCCAGCAGCCCGGTTACAGGGGCAGGAGATACGCAGTATTTT. It is translated as CASSPVTGAGDTQYF.

The rearrangement joins TRBV9 to TRBJ1-5; D remains ambiguous. V was cut by 3 bases and J by 4 bases, with 14 bases left in between. Per the germline V gene, CDR1 is SGDLS and CDR2 is YYNGEE. The CDR3 consists of 15 residues. CDR3 bases: TGTGCCAGCAGCGCGACAAGTTCGACGAATCAGCCCCAGCATTTT. It specifies CASSATSSTNQPQHF.

This clonotype came up many times. V and J are TRBV28 and TRBJ2-4; TRBD2 matches 8 bases. V lost 6 bases to trimming and J lost 4 bases; unmatched junction nucleotides: 8. Per the germline V gene, CDR1 is MDHEN and CDR2 is SYDVKM. There are 15 residues in the CDR3. The DNA for the CDR3 is TGTGCCAGCAGCGTCGTTGAGCGGGGGAAAAACATTCAGTACTTC. It yields the protein CASSVVERGKNIQYF.

This clonotype was detected many times. The gene calls are TRBV13 and TRBJ2-4, with D possibly TRBD2 on 5 matching bases. V was shortened by 1 base and J by 0 bases, with 7 bases between the two germline ends. The CDR3 covers 15 residues. The germline V gene encodes CDR1 PRHDT and CDR2 FYEKMQ (reference sequence). CDR3 residues: CASSLAGLAKNIQYF. CDR3 nucleotide sequence: TGTGCCAGCAGCTTAGCAGGACTAGCCAAAAACATTCAGTACTTC.

V and J are TRBV9 and TRBJ1-2, with D tentatively TRBD1 (5 bases). The CDR3 extends over 14 amino acids. Looked up from germline, CDR1 is SGDLS and CDR2 is YYNGEE. The V end was cut by 2 bases, the J end by 4 bases, with 12 bases between. In DNA form, the CDR3 reads TGTGCCAGCAGCGTGACGACAGTCGTCTATGGCTACACCTTC. Protein: CASSVTTVVYGYTF.

In this sample, this clonotype turned up a few times. The gene calls are TRBV20-1 and TRBJ2-5; D perhaps matches TRBD2 (6 bases). Germline V lookup: CDR1 DFQATT, CDR2 SNEGSKA (reference sequence). V was shortened by 5 bases and J by 0 bases, with 13 bases between the two germline ends. The CDR3 is 14 residues long. CDR3 coding DNA: TGCAGTGCTCCGCCGGGAGCTAACCAAGAGACCCAGTACTTC. The encoded protein is CSAPPGANQETQYF.

Ten or more counts support this clonotype. This chain connects TRBV5-1 to TRBJ2-4, with D uncertain. The J call may be in error: the DNA end matches TRBJ2-7 better. The CDR3 has 15 amino acids. Germline loops: CDR1 SGHRS, CDR2 YFSETQ. CDR3 in amino acids: CASSRTIDITGEQYF. The CDR3 DNA reads TGCGCCAGCAGCCGAACGATAGATATTACGGGCGAGCAGTACTTC.